This T cell receptor beta chain is drawn from a study of monozygotic twins with inflammatory bowel disease (dated by TCRdb to the late 2010s). The study in broad terms: The complete study included around 30 monozygotic twin pairs: 19 IBD-discordant Danish pairs and nine German pairs, of which four were IBD-concordant and five were IBD-discordant. Disease-associated traits were sought mainly through comparisons between IBD patients and their genetically identical healthy co-twins within discordant pairs. Each individual had, on average, about 151 000 unique TCRalpha sequences and 181 000 unique TCRbeta sequences available for analysis. Results and caveats for the whole study, not just this receptor: The results gave no support for a single strong signal or clonotype linked to IBD. A decrease in TCRbeta repertoire diversity, as measured by inverse Simpson index, was observed in IBD patients compared with their healthy co-twins. The analysis was unable to tell apart different T cell subtypes. Differing immunosuppressive treatments among patients may have added background noise and inter-individual variability to the repertoires. Fewer clonotypes were shared with other individuals by IBD patients than by healthy twins, most markedly in patients showing signs of disease activity. Repertoire similarity did not differ between concordant and discordant twins, which could be due to limited statistical power.

CDR1 and CDR2, looked up from the germline V gene, are SGHTA and FQGNSA. Inclusive of the bounding cysteine and phenylalanine, the CDR3 is 14 residues long. No DNA is given. About this clonotype: There is no known antigen for this receptor.

From each donor, an approximately 2.5 ml peripheral blood sample was drawn into PAXgene tubes and stored at -80 degrees C. Without any T cell sorting, total RNA was extracted from whole blood using the PAXgene blood miRNA kit on an automated QIAcube. Peripheral blood from monozygotic twin pairs concordant or discordant for inflammatory bowel disease was subjected to deep TCRalpha and TCRbeta repertoire profiling with unique molecular barcoding. Smoking habits were recorded for all twin pairs, and each individual was classified as a current, former or never smoker. Preparation of the library involved 5' RACE. The input for every TCR library was around 3.5 ug of total RNA. For each sample, cDNA synthesis with SMARTScribe reverse transcriptase was split into eight separate reactions. During cDNA synthesis, template switching was used to introduce unique molecular identifiers that contained a 6-nucleotide sample barcode. TCRalpha and TCRbeta cDNA was amplified by two nested PCRs of about 15 and 9 cycles, with bead purification after each PCR. Before amplification, the cDNA was both treated with uracil DNA-glycosylase and purified with the QIAquick PCR purification kit. The second PCR added Illumina TruSeq-compatible adapters along with sample-specific barcodes. TapeStation and Qubit were used to check library quality and concentration, and 4 to 6 ng of each library went into the pool. The pooled libraries were sequenced with 2 x 100 bp reads and custom sequencing primers on an Illumina HiSeq2500 single-index Rapid Run. Processing in the source paper ran as follows. MiGEC version 1.2.6 was used for UMI-based consensus assembly, which corrected PCR and sequencing errors. MiXCR version 2.1.1 was used to carry out V(D)J alignment, clonotype assembly and CDR3 extraction. To normalise gene usage, clonotype sharing and MAIT/NKT TCR abundance, the top 1000, 10 000 and 20 000 clonotypes in each sample were analysed. After downsampling to 27 000 UMIs, diversity was calculated as the inverse Simpson index using the vegan R package. Statistical testing used paired Mann-Whitney U tests on the discordant twin pairs and applied Benjamini-Hochberg correction for multiple testing. TCRdb reprocessed the reads, and each CDR3 protein sequence is entered once, without DNA. TCRdb, rather than the study authors, made the V and J calls. This sample's listing comprises a few hundred thousand distinct CDR3 sequences. The ten largest clones represent around 2.6% of the sample.

Sequencing was performed on blood. The receptor's source is a human donor with ulcerative colitis or Crohn's disease, or a healthy co-twin of an affected twin (not recorded which). Recombination linked TRBV7-2 to TRBJ2-4; absent DNA, TCRdb's TRBD1 call cannot be checked. The CDR3 sequence is CASSLQSLKNIQYF. The full variable domain, with segments outside the CDR3 supplied by the reference TRBV7-2 and TRBJ2-4 proteins, appears as GAGVSQSPSNKVTEKGKDVELRCDPISGHTALYWYRQSLGQGLEFLIYFQGNSAPDKSGLPSDRFSAERTGGSVSTLTIQRTQQEDSAVYLCASSLQSLKNIQYFGAGTRLSVL.